This T cell receptor beta chain was obtained from a study of human T cells and chemical hapten exposure. The study's library attached unique molecular identifiers to single cDNA molecules. TCRdb redid the calling of the RACE reads with MiXCR, one entry per CDR3 protein. Among more than 65,000 distinct CDR3 sequences listed, 10% to 13% were seen once. Time point noted: patch test 1, 2 weeks after DPC sensitization. Treatment meaning: therapeutic diphenylcyclopropenone sensitization with weekly scalp DPC. Regarding the study as a whole: Significantly greater numbers of large CDR3 similarity clusters came from expanded TCRs than from controls.

There are many counts of this clonotype. Antigen specificity is unknown. Between the trimmed V and J ends, which lost 4 bases and 3 bases, there was a span of 8 bases. Looked up from germline, CDR1 is SQVTM and CDR2 is ANQGSEA. This CDR3 contains 12 residues. V usage is TRBV29-1 and J usage is TRBJ2-3; D gene unclear. The sample here was whole blood, taken in connection with sensitization to the hapten diphenylcyclopropenone (DPC). The TCR was taken from a woman aged 45 to 65 with alopecia areata. Some clones in this sample may be carry-over from other donors' samples. Written as DNA, the CDR3 is TGCAGCGTTGTGCCTCGGACAGATACGCAGTATTTT. Its translation: CSVVPRTDTQYF.